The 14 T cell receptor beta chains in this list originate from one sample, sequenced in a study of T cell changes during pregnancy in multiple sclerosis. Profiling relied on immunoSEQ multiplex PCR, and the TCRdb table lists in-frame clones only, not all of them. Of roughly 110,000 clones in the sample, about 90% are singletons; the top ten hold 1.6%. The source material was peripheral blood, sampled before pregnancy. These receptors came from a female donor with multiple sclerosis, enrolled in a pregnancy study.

The CDR3 loop reads CASSLRLAGRTDTQYF. The CDR3 DNA reads as TGTGCCAGCAGCCTAAGACTAGCGGGAAGGACAGATACGCAGTATTTT. This chain connects TRBV5-6 to TRBJ2-3; 11 bases match TRBD2. Looked up from germline, CDR1 is SGHDT and CDR2 is YYEEEE. The CDR3 is made up of 16 amino acids. Trimming at V came to 4 bases and at J to 3 bases, leaving 7 bases not matched to a gene.

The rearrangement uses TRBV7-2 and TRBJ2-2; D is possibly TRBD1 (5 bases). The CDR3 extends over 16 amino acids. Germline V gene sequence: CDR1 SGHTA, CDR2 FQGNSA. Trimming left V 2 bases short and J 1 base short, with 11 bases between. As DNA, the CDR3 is TGTGCCAGCAGCTTATTACCAGGGCAGAACACCGGGGAGCTGTTTTTT. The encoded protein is CASSLLPGQNTGELFF.

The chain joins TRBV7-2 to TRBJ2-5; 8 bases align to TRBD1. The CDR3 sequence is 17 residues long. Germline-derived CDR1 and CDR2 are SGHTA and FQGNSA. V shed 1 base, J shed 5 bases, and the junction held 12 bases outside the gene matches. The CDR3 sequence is CASSLGETGGFIETQYF. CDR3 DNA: TGTGCCAGCAGCTTAGGGGAAACAGGGGGTTTTATTGAGACCCAGTACTTC.

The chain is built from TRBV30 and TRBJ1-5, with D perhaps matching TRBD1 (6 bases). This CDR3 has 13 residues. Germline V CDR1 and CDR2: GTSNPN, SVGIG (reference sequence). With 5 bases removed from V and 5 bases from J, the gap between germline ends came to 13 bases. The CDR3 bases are TGTGCCTGGGCCACAGGGTTATATCAGCCCCAGCATTTT. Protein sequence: CAWATGLYQPQHF.

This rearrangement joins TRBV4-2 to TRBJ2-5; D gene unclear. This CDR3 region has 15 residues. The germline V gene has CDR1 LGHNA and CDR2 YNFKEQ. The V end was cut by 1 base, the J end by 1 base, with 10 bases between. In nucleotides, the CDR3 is TGTGCCAGCAGCCAAGGGGTCCGGAGCCAAGAGACCCAGTACTTC. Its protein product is CASSQGVRSQETQYF.

The chain's CDR3 is CASSAVAGNGELFF. For the CDR3, the DNA is TGTGCCAGCAGCGCGGTAGCGGGAAACGGGGAGCTGTTTTTT. J is TRBJ2-2 and V is TRBV6-4, with 8 bases matching TRBD2. CDR3 size: 14 residues. V shed 6 bases and J 7 bases; nucleotides not matched to a gene: 7. Germline assignment: CDR1 MRHNA and CDR2 SNTAGT.

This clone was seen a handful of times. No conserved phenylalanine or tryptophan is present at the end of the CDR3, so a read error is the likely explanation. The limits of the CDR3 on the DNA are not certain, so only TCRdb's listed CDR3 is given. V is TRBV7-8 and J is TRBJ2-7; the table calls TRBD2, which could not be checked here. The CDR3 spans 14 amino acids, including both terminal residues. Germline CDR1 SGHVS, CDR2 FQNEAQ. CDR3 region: CASSPASTRLALSI.

Here the CDR3 DNA reads TGCAGCGTCCGTGCGGGGGGTTACGAGCAGTACTTC. As protein: CSVRAGGYEQYF. The chain is built from TRBV29-1 and TRBJ2-7; TRBD2 aligns across 8 bases. Germline trimming cut 6 bases from V and 4 bases from J; bases unmatched to any gene: 5. Germline V CDR1 and CDR2: SQVTM, ANQGSEA. CDR3 length equals 12 residues.

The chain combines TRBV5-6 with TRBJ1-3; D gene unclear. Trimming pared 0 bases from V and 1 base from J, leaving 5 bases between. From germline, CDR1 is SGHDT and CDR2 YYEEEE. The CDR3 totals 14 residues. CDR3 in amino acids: CASSLGASGNTIYF. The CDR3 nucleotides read TGTGCCAGCAGCTTGGGAGCGTCTGGAAACACCATATATTTT.

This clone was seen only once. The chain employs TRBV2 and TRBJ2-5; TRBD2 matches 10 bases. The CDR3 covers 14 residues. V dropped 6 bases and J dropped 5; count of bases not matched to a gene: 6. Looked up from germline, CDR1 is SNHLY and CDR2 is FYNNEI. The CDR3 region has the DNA TGTGCCAGCAGCAATCTAGCGGGGGAGGAGACCCAGTACTTC. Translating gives CASSNLAGEETQYF.

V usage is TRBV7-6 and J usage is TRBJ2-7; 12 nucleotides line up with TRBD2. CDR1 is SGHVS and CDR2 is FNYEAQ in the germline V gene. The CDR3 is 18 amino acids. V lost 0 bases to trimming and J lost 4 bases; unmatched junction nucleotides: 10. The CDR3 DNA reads TGTGCCAGCAGCTTAGCGTCAAGCCTAGCGGGAGGGAAATACGAGCAGTACTTC. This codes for CASSLASSLAGGKYEQYF. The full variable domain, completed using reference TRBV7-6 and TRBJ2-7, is GAGVSQSPRYKVTKRGQDVALRCDPISGHVSLYWYRQALGQGPEFLTYFNYEAQQDKSGLPNDRFSAERPEGSISTLTIQRTEQRDSAMYRCASSLASSLAGGKYEQYFGPGTRLTVT.

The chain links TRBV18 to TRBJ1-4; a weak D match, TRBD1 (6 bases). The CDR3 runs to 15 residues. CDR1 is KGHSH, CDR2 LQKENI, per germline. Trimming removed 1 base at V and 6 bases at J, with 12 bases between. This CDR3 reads CASSPRIRTDEKLFF. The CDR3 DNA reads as TGTGCCAGCTCACCACGGATAAGGACAGATGAAAAACTGTTTTTT.

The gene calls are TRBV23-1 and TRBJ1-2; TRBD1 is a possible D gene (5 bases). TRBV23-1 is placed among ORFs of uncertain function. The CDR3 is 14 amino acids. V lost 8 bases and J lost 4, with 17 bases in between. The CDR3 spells CASSLGPGLYGYTF. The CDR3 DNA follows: TGCGCCAGCTCCTTAGGTCCAGGGCTCTATGGCTACACCTTC.

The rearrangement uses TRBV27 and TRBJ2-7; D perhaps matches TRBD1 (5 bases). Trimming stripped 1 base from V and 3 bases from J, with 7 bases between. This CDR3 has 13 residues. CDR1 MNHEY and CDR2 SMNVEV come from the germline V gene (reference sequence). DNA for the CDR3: TGTGCCAGCAGTTTATACAGGAACTACGAGCAGTACTTC. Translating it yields CASSLYRNYEQYF.